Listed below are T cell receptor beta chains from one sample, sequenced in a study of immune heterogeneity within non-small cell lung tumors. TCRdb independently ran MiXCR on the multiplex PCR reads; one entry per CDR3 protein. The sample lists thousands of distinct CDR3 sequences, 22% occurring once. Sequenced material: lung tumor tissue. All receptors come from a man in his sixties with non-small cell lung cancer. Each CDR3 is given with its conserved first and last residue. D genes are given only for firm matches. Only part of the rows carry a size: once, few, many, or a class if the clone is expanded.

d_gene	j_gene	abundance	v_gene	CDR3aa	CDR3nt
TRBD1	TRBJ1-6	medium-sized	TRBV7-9	CASSSRPGGGSPLHF	TGTGCCAGCAGCTCCCGCCCAGGGGGCGGTTCACCCCTCCACTTT
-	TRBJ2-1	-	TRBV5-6	CASSPTASVIPYNEQFF	TGTGCCAGCAGCCCAACGGCTAGCGTGATACCCTACAATGAGCAGTTCTTC
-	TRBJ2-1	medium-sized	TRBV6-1	CASSDFYNEQFF	TGTGCCAGCAGTGATTTCTACAATGAGCAGTTCTTC
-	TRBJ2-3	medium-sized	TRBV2	CASSVLDTQYF	TGTGCCAGCAGCGTGTTAGATACGCAGTATTTT
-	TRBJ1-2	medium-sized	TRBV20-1	CSARPLRQGLETYGYTF	TGCAGTGCTAGACCATTAAGGCAGGGGTTGGAAACCTATGGCTACACCTTC
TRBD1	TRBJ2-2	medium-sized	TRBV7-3	CASSSDRGPGELFF	TGTGCCAGCAGCTCCGACAGGGGGCCCGGGGAGCTGTTTTTT
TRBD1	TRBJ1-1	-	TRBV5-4	CASSWETGGGTEAFF	TGTGCCAGCAGCTGGGAGACAGGGGGCGGCACTGAAGCTTTCTTT
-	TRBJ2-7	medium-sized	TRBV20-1	CSARVWDMTYEQYF	TGCAGTGCTAGAGTCTGGGACATGACCTACGAGCAGTACTTC
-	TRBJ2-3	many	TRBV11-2	CASSSTMDTQYF	TGTGCCAGCAGCTCCACCATGGATACGCAGTATTTT
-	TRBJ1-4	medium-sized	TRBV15	CATSRVRANEKLFF	TGTGCCACCAGCAGAGTGAGGGCTAATGAAAAACTGTTTTTT
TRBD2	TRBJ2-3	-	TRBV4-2	CAISQELAVGPNTQYF	TGTGCCATCAGCCAAGAGCTAGCGGTAGGGCCAAATACGCAGTATTTT
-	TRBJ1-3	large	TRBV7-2	CASSLGGFGNTIYF	TGTGCCAGCAGCCTAGGAGGGTTTGGAAACACCATATATTTT
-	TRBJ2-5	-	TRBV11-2	CASSWAGVYQETQYF	TGTGCCAGCAGCTGGGCCGGGGTTTACCAAGAGACCCAGTACTTC
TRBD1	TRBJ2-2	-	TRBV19	CESSSGQRLGELFF	TGTGAAAGTAGTTCGGGACAGAGGCTAGGGGAGCTGTTTTTT
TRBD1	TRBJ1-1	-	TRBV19	CASRNPRQGYMNTEAFF	TGTGCCAGTAGGAACCCACGACAGGGTTATATGAACACTGAAGCTTTCTTT
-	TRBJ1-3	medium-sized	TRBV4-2	CASSQTGSSGNTIYF	TGTGCCAGCAGCCAAACAGGGAGCTCTGGAAACACCATATATTTT
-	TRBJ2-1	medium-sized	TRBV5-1	CASSREGGRGNEQFF	TGCGCCAGCAGCAGAGAAGGGGGACGCGGCAATGAGCAGTTCTTC
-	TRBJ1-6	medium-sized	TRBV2	CASLGYLNSPLHF	TGTGCCAGCCTGGGATATTTGAATTCACCCCTCCACTTT
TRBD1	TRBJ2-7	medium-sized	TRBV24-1	CATSGGQEPYEQYF	TGTGCCACCAGTGGGGGACAGGAGCCCTACGAGCAGTACTTC
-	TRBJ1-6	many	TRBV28	CASSRSFVIKLHF	TGTGCCAGCAGCCGGAGTTTTGTTATTAAACTCCACTTT
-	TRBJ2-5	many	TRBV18	CASSRDQETQYF	TGTGCCAGCTCAAGGGACCAAGAGACCCAGTACTTC
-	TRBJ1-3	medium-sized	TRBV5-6	CASSLDGEGNTIYF	TGTGCCAGCAGCTTGGATGGGGAAGGGAACACCATATATTTT
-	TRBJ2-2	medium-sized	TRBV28	CASSLRRDPIGELFF	TGTGCCAGCAGTCTCAGACGAGACCCCATCGGGGAGCTGTTTTTT
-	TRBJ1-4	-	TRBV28	CATQGTRGEKLFF	TGTGCCACCCAGGGGACAAGAGGGGAAAAACTGTTTTTT
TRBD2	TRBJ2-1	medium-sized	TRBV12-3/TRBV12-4	CASSSTSGRTGEQFF	TGTGCCAGCAGTTCAACTAGCGGGAGAACGGGTGAGCAGTTCTTC
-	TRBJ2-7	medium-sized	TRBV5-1	CASSPRADYEQYF	TGCGCCAGCAGCCCCCGAGCGGACTACGAGCAGTACTTC